This T cell receptor (beta chain) was identified in a study of T cell changes during pregnancy in multiple sclerosis. With V trimmed by 2 bases and J by 6 bases, 9 bases remained unmatched. This CDR3 has 16 residues. The germline V gene encodes CDR1 MDHEN and CDR2 SYDVKM. TCRdb keeps only in-frame clones here, not all; method: immunoSEQ multiplex PCR. Here the sample spans tens of thousands of clones, under 95% being singletons. The material was CD8+ T cells from peripheral blood mononuclear cells, obtained before pregnancy. The V gene is TRBV28, the J gene TRBJ2-1; 8 bases fit TRBD1. The source of this sequence is a female donor with multiple sclerosis, enrolled in a pregnancy study. CDR3 amino acids: CASSLASTDRGNEQFF. The CDR3 DNA sequence: TGTGCCAGCAGTTTAGCGTCGACAGACAGGGGCAATGAGCAGTTCTTC.